These T cell receptor beta chains were read from a single sample in a study of shared clonotypes between healthy human individuals. Produced via immunoSEQ multiplex PCR; TCRdb's table is partial and in-frame only. This repertoire shows about 2 million clones, less than 95% found once; its top ten account for more than 0.95%. The sample taken for sequencing was naive CD8+ T cells sorted from blood. These receptors were obtained from a man younger than 35 in good health. The CDR3 runs from the conserved cysteine through the conserved F or W. Fields, in order: clone size, CDR3 length, V gene, D gene, J gene, CDR3 DNA, CDR3 protein. A D gene is named only where the DNA matches it firmly. Clone size is not always given. Where it is, it says once, few, many or a class for expanded clones.

once,13,TRBV4-3,.,TRBJ2-1,TGCGCCAGCAGCCTGCAGGGTTCAAATGAGCAGTTCTTC,CASSLQGSNEQFF
.,16,TRBV4-1,.,TRBJ1-2,TGCGCCAGCAGCCAAGAAGCCAGGACAGACTACTATGGCTACACCTTC,CASSQEARTDYYGYTF
.,15,TRBV6-1,.,TRBJ1-5,TGTGCCAGCGGCGTGTGGTCGTATAGCAATCAGCCCCAGCATTTT,CASGVWSYSNQPQHF
once,11,TRBV10-2,.,TRBJ2-7,TGCGCCAGCAGTCCCTCCTACGAGCAGTACTTC,CASSPSYEQYF
.,15,TRBV4-1,TRBD2,TRBJ2-7,TGCGCCAGCAGCCAAGGGACAGCGGGAGGTTACGAGCAGTACTTC,CASSQGTAGGYEQYF
.,22,TRBV10-1,.,TRBJ2-1,TGCGCCACCGTCAAAAAAACTACCGGGACACTCATCGGCGAAAGCTCCTACAATGAGCAGTTCTTC,CATVKKTTGTLIGESSYNEQFF
.,10,TRBV27,.,TRBJ2-1,TGTGCCAGCAAGAGCCTTGAGCAGTTCTTC,CASKSLEQFF
.,16,TRBV6-6,TRBD1,TRBJ1-4,TGTGCCAGCAGTTACGACAGGGCGGCAACTAATGAAAAACTGTTTTTT,CASSYDRAATNEKLFF
.,14,TRBV28,TRBD1,TRBJ2-7,TGTGCCAGCACCCCGGGACAGGGCATGTACGAGCAGTACTTC,CASTPGQGMYEQYF
.,15,TRBV4-1,.,TRBJ1-2,TGCGCCAGCAGCCAAAACAGGGTCACAAAACGTGGCTACACCTTC,CASSQNRVTKRGYTF
.,17,TRBV13,.,TRBJ2-6,TGTGCCAGCAGCTTAGAAGGGGGAGCTGCTGGGGCCAACGTCCTGACTTTC,CASSLEGGAAGANVLTF
.,16,TRBV7-8,TRBD1,TRBJ1-4,TGTGCCAGCAGCGCGGGACAGGCTGCAACTAATGAAAAACTGTTTTTT,CASSAGQAATNEKLFF
.,14,TRBV27,TRBD1,TRBJ2-7,TGTGCCAGCGCTCCGGGACAGGGGGCTTACGAGCAGTACTTC,CASAPGQGAYEQYF
.,15,TRBV19,TRBD2,TRBJ2-1,TGTGCCAGTAGTAGGCTAGCGGGAGCCTACAATGAGCAGTTCTTC,CASSRLAGAYNEQFF
.,13,TRBV7-7,.,TRBJ2-7,TGTGCTAGCAGTGAAGGGTTTGGCTACGAGCAGTACTTC,CASSEGFGYEQYF
.,14,TRBV19,.,TRBJ1-2,TGTGCCAGTAGTTTTTCCGGGACCCTCTATGGCTACACCTTC,CASSFSGTLYGYTF
.,14,TRBV5-5,TRBD1,TRBJ1-1,TGTGCCAGCAGCTTGGGACAGGGGGGAACTGAAGCTTTCTTT,CASSLGQGGTEAFF
.,16,TRBV6-5,TRBD1,TRBJ2-7,TGTGCCAGCAGTTACTCAGTGGGACAGGCTACCTACGAGCAGTACTTC,CASSYSVGQATYEQYF
.,14,TRBV5-1,TRBD1,TRBJ2-3,TGCGCCAGCAGACTACAGGGGGACACAGATACGCAGTATTTT,CASRLQGDTDTQYF
.,12,TRBV28,.,TRBJ1-2,TGTGCCAGCAGTATCTCCACGACGGGGTACACCTTC,CASSISTTGYTF
.,16,TRBV18,.,TRBJ1-1,TGTGCCAGCTCACCATCCCGGGTACTATGGGACACTGAAGCTTTCTTT,CASSPSRVLWDTEAFF
.,15,TRBV10-3,TRBD2,TRBJ2-7,TGTGCCATCAGTGCTTTAGCGGGAGATGTCAACGAGCAGTACTTC,CAISALAGDVNEQYF
.,15,TRBV6-5,.,TRBJ2-3,TGTGCCAGCAGTTACTTGTCAGGGAGGACAGATACGCAGTATTTT,CASSYLSGRTDTQYF
.,14,TRBV7-2,.,TRBJ1-4,TGTGCCAGCAGCCCCCTCTGGGGGAATGAAAAACTGTTTTTT,CASSPLWGNEKLFF
.,15,TRBV4-1,.,TRBJ2-4,TGCGCCAGCAGCCAGATATCAGGGGCCAAAAACATTCAGTACTTC,CASSQISGAKNIQYF
.,13,TRBV28,TRBD1,TRBJ2-4,TGTGCCACCGCCCCGGGACAGGGAAACATTCAGTACTTC,CATAPGQGNIQYF
once,12,TRBV4-1,.,TRBJ2-5,TGCGCCAGCAGCCAAGATCAACGGACCCAGTACTTC,CASSQDQRTQYF
.,15,TRBV5-4,.,TRBJ2-5,TGTGCCAGCAGCAACACCGGGACGGCAAAAGAGACCCAGTACTTC,CASSNTGTAKETQYF
.,18,TRBV9,TRBD1,TRBJ2-2,TGTGCCAGCAGCGTCAATCGAGGGACAGGCCCGAACACCGGGGAGCTGTTTTTT,CASSVNRGTGPNTGELFF
.,13,TRBV19,TRBD1,TRBJ1-1,TGTGCCAGTAGGCCGGGACAGGCGACTGAAGCTTTCTTT,CASRPGQATEAFF
.,15,TRBV4-1,.,TRBJ2-1,TGCGCCAGCAGCCAAGATCAGGCGGTACCCAATGAGCAGTTCTTC,CASSQDQAVPNEQFF
.,14,TRBV10-2,TRBD1,TRBJ1-5,TGCGCCAGCCGACAGGGGGCGTACGGTCAGCCCCAGCATTTT,CASRQGAYGQPQHF
.,12,TRBV9,.,TRBJ2-3,TGTGCCAGCAGCGTAGGCCAAGATACGCAGTATTTT,CASSVGQDTQYF
.,15,TRBV27,.,TRBJ2-1,TGTGCCAGCAGTTTACAGGGTGGGGGGGCCTATGAGCAGTTCTTC,CASSLQGGGAYEQFF
.,11,TRBV6-5,.,TRBJ2-7,TGTGCCAGCAGTGATCGATACGAGCAGTACTTC,CASSDRYEQYF
.,17,TRBV7-2,TRBD2,TRBJ2-3,TGTGCCAGCAGTTATAAATTAGCGGGAGGTTGGTCAGATACGCAGTATTTT,CASSYKLAGGWSDTQYF
.,14,TRBV7-9,.,TRBJ2-5,TGTGCCAGCTTCTCGACAAGCGACCAAGAGACCCAGTACTTC,CASFSTSDQETQYF
.,15,TRBV19,.,TRBJ2-1,TGTGCCAGTAGTATTGGCGGAAAAACCTACAATGAGCAGTTCTTC,CASSIGGKTYNEQFF
.,15,TRBV6-5,.,TRBJ1-1,TGTGCCAGCAGTTACACCTCATTCATGAACACTGAAGCTTTCTTT,CASSYTSFMNTEAFF
.,17,TRBV14,TRBD1,TRBJ2-7,TGTGCCAGCAGCCAAGAGGGACAGGGGGGCTTCTCCTACGAGCAGTACTTC,CASSQEGQGGFSYEQYF
.,15,TRBV7-9,TRBD1,TRBJ2-1,TGTGCCAGCAGCTTAGCTTGGGACAGGGGATTAAGGCAGTTCTTC,CASSLAWDRGLRQFF
.,14,TRBV27,TRBD1,TRBJ2-7,TGTGCCAGCAGCCTTAAGGGACAGTTCTACGAGCAGTACTTC,CASSLKGQFYEQYF
.,14,TRBV27,.,TRBJ2-1,TGTGCCACCTCCTCGGGCGGGTTTTTCAATGAGCAGTTCTTC,CATSSGGFFNEQFF
.,14,TRBV29-1,.,TRBJ1-3,TGCAGCGTTGCCCGCGGCAGCTCTGGAAACACCATATATTTT,CSVARGSSGNTIYF
.,15,TRBV19,.,TRBJ1-1,TGTGCCAGTAGGGAGGCCGATAGAGGGATGGTGGGAGCTTTCTTT,CASREADRGMVGAFF
.,15,TRBV7-9,TRBD1,TRBJ2-2,TGTGCCAGCAGCGAATACACAGGGGTCACCGGGGAGCTGTTTTTT,CASSEYTGVTGELFF
once,14,TRBV6-6,.,TRBJ2-7,TGTGCCAGCAGTTACTCGAACCGATTCTACGAGCAGTACTTC,CASSYSNRFYEQYF
.,15,TRBV6-6,.,TRBJ1-5,TGTGCCGCCACCGCTAGTACGGGCTTTAGGCAGCCCCAGCATTTT,CAATASTGFRQPQHF
.,11,TRBV11-2,.,TRBJ1-2,TGTGCCAGCAGCCTAGCACTGGTGCACACCTTC,CASSLALVHTF
.,17,TRBV9,TRBD2,TRBJ2-3,TGTGCCAGCAGCGTTTCAAGAGCGGGGGGCTACACAGATACGCAGTATTTT,CASSVSRAGGYTDTQYF
.,11,TRBV10-3,.,TRBJ2-7,TGTGCCATCAGCGAGGGCTACGAGCAGTACTTC,CAISEGYEQYF
.,13,TRBV30,TRBD1,TRBJ1-1,TGTGCCAGTAACAGGGGAGGGAACACTGAAGCTTTCTTT,CASNRGGNTEAFF
.,16,TRBV4-2,TRBD1,TRBJ1-6,TGTGCCAGCAGCCAAGAAGCGGGACAGTATAATTCACCCCTCCACTTT,CASSQEAGQYNSPLHF
.,15,TRBV5-4,TRBD2,TRBJ2-1,TGTGCCAGCAGCCCTGGACTAGCAGACTACAATGAGCAGTTCTTC,CASSPGLADYNEQFF
.,13,TRBV28,.,TRBJ2-1,TGTGCCAGCAGTTCCGTTACCTACAATGAGCAGTTCTTC,CASSSVTYNEQFF
.,15,TRBV4-1,TRBD1,TRBJ2-4,TGCGCCAGAGGGGGCCTGGGGTGTGCCAAAAACATTCAGTACTTC,CARGGLGCAKNIQYF
.,16,TRBV29-1,.,TRBJ2-6,TGCAGCGTTGAAGCAGGATCTCGCTCTGGGGCCAACGTCCTGACTTTC,CSVEAGSRSGANVLTF
.,14,TRBV27,TRBD1,TRBJ2-7,TGTGCCAGCAGTCAACAGGGGATCTCCTACGAGCAGTACTTC,CASSQQGISYEQYF
.,14,TRBV4-1,.,TRBJ1-1,TGCGCCAGCAGCCAGGGACCGGGGCACACTGAAGCTTTCTTT,CASSQGPGHTEAFF